This T cell receptor beta chain was documented in a study of cytomegalovirus exposure and HLA in healthy donors. Study-wide background: Ancestry clustering placed around 81% of around 400 genotyped donors in the Caucasian-associated cluster.

This clone showed up just a few times. The antigen is unknown. Germline V gene sequence: CDR1 SGDLS, CDR2 YYNGEE. The CDR3 runs to 14 residues. V was clipped by 0 bases and J by 4 bases, with 11 bases between them. The PCR used 60 Vbeta and 13 Jbeta primers. Sequencing was performed with immunoSEQ multiplex PCR; in TCRdb, only in-frame clones are kept and a portion is missing. The repertoire consists of approximately 160,000 clones, with roughly three quarters occurring once and the leading ten covering less than 15%. Study-level findings and limits: Earlier analysis yielded a pattern in which most TCR beta V segments were productive about 87% or about 30% of the time. With later analysis, a missense DCLRE1C variant became linked to TCR beta V- and J-gene trimming.

Sequences were obtained from PBMCs. The source is a woman between 50 and 59 years old in good health and CMV-seropositive. This chain connects TRBV9 to TRBJ2-7; D might be TRBD2 (7 bases). This chain's CDR3 is CASSVGGGGYEQYF. The CDR3 DNA is TGTGCCAGCAGCGTAGGCGGGGGCGGATACGAGCAGTACTTC.